This TCR beta chain was obtained from a study of T cells in tuberculosis. About the research overall: IGRA-negative adolescents, IGRA-positive adolescents with latent tuberculosis and adults with active tuberculosis formed this South African cohort.

Profiled with immunoSEQ multiplex PCR; TCRdb holds only in-frame clones, not every one. The sample consists of tens of thousands of clones, approximately 90% of them appearing once. Points on this clone: Its antigen is as yet unknown.

Study findings and constraints: Shorter CDR3-alpha in active tuberculosis partly drove smaller distances.

The CDR3 loop spans 15 amino acids. CDR1 SGHRS and CDR2 YFSETQ come from the germline V gene. V was clipped by 0 bases and J by 8 bases, with 14 bases between them. This sequence was found in a donor aged 10 to 29 with latent tuberculosis or without tuberculosis infection. Some clones in this sample may be carry-over from other donors' samples. The chain employs TRBV5-1 and TRBJ1-4; D is undetermined. Sequencing was carried out using PBMCs. This chain's CDR3 is CASSLVGGAGEKLFF. CDR3 nucleotides: TGCGCCAGCAGCTTGGTGGGTGGTGCGGGAGAAAAACTGTTTTTT. The full variable domain, completed using reference TRBV5-1 and TRBJ1-4, is KAGVTQTPRYLIKTRGQQVTLSCSPISGHRSVSWYQQTPGQGLQFLFEYFSETQRNKGNFPGRFSGRQFSNSRSEMNVSTLELGDSALYLCASSLVGGAGEKLFFGSGTQLSVL.